These T cell receptor beta chains were read from a single sample in a study of T cells in Graves' hyperthyroidism and ophthalmopathy. In TCRdb, the multiplex PCR reads were re-called with MiXCR into one record per CDR3 protein. The data contain about 600,000 distinct CDR3 sequences, about a sixth of them seen just once; the ten biggest clones take up around 3.5%. Sequenced input: blood. The receptors come from a woman in her thirties or forties with Graves' ophthalmopathy. Each CDR3 is given with its conserved first and last residue. D genes are given only for firm matches. Expanded clones are given a class, and other clones once, few, many or no size at all.

d_call,v_call,clone_size,j_call,cdr3_nt,cdr3_aa
NA,TRBV4-2,few,TRBJ2-5,TGTGCCAGCAGCCAAGATCAGGGGGGCCTCCGTGGCCAGTACTTC,CASSQDQGGLRGQYF
NA,TRBV7-8,many,TRBJ1-5,TGTGCCAGCAGCTTAAAAGGACGAGGCAATCAGCCCCAGCATTTT,CASSLKGRGNQPQHF
NA,TRBV28,many,TRBJ1-1,TGTGCCAGCAGCGTACAGGGTAATGAAGCTTTCTTT,CASSVQGNEAFF
NA,TRBV6-2/TRBV6-3,many,TRBJ1-3,TGTGCCAGCAGTTACTTTCCCGAGACAGCTGGAAACACCATATATTTT,CASSYFPETAGNTIYF
TRBD1,TRBV2,many,TRBJ2-1,TGTGCCAGCAGTGGTCAGGGGGTGGTCAATGAGCAGTTCTTC,CASSGQGVVNEQFF
NA,TRBV28,many,TRBJ2-5,TGTGCCAGCAGCCCACGGGACAAAACGCAAGAGACCCAGTACTTC,CASSPRDKTQETQYF
TRBD2,TRBV28,NA,TRBJ2-7,TGTGCCGGCAGAATTAGGGGAGGGGCTTCCTACGAGCAGTACTTC,CAGRIRGGASYEQYF
TRBD1,TRBV2,many,TRBJ1-2,TGTGCCAGCAGTCATCCACAGGGGAACTATGGCTACACCTTC,CASSHPQGNYGYTF
NA,TRBV6-1,NA,TRBJ1-4,TGTGCCAGCAGCCCTCGAACAGGGACTAATGAAAAACTGTTTTTT,CASSPRTGTNEKLFF
TRBD2,TRBV10-1,many,TRBJ2-3,TGCGCCAGCAGTGACCTAGCGGGAGGGCGGACAGATACGCAGTATTTT,CASSDLAGGRTDTQYF
NA,TRBV6-2/TRBV6-3,many,TRBJ2-2,TGTGCCAGCAGTTACCCCAACACCGGGGAGCTGTTTTTT,CASSYPNTGELFF
TRBD1,TRBV2,few,TRBJ1-5,TGTGCCAGCAGTCAGACAGGACAGGGTGAAGCCCAGCATTTT,CASSQTGQGEAQHF
NA,TRBV27,few,TRBJ1-5,TGTGCCAGCAGTTTTGGGGGCGGTCAGCCCCAGCATTTT,CASSFGGGQPQHF